The clone carrying this T cell receptor (beta chain) was picked up a small number of times. This entry is derived from a study of blood T cell repertoires in COVID-19. In the study overall: The United States, Italy and Spain were the sources of the acute and convalescent COVID-19 samples.

Germline V gene lookup returns CDR1 SGHRS and CDR2 YFSETQ. This CDR3 is built from 11 residues. V gave up 5 bases and J gave up 9 bases, with 9 bases separating them. Repertoires were generated with immunoSEQ multiplex PCR, while TCRdb's copy carries only in-frame clones and drops some. The table includes more than 110,000 clones, about three quarters detected once. The receptor was derived from a woman of 80 years or more with active or convalescent COVID-19. The V call is TRBV5-1, the J call TRBJ2-1; no definite D call. The sequenced material came from peripheral blood. The CDR3, as DNA: TGCGCCAGCAGTGACTTTGGTGAGCAGTTCTTC. Translated: CASSDFGEQFF. Full variable domain (missing parts from reference TRBV5-1 and TRBJ2-1): KAGVTQTPRYLIKTRGQQVTLSCSPISGHRSVSWYQQTPGQGLQFLFEYFSETQRNKGNFPGRFSGRQFSNSRSEMNVSTLELGDSALYLCASSDFGEQFFGPGTRLTVL.